The source of this T cell receptor (beta chain) is a study of control samples from healthy donors and cancer patients. CDR1 SGDLS and CDR2 YYNGEE come from the germline V gene. CDR3 length: 16 residues. With 3 bases clipped from V and 4 bases from J, the junction kept 6 bases outside the gene matches. The repertoire was sequenced with immunoSEQ multiplex PCR; TCRdb's copy has only in-frame clones and lacks some. Counted here are 30,000 to 35,000 clones, 85% to 90% occurring once; the ten biggest clones make up about 1.6%. Input material: PBMCs. V usage is TRBV9 and J usage is TRBJ2-3; 12 nucleotides line up with TRBD2. This sequence originates from a woman aged 40-49 years with lung cancer. CDR3 in amino acids: CASSGGLAGKADTQYF. The CDR3 region has the DNA TGTGCCAGCAGCGGGGGACTAGCGGGTAAGGCAGATACGCAGTATTTT.